This entry lists 8 T cell receptor beta chains sequenced from one sample in a study of blood T cell repertoires in COVID-19. The protocol was immunoSEQ multiplex PCR, while the TCRdb copy is restricted to in-frame clones and leaves out a portion. The sample carries about 200,000 clones, 89% recorded once. Material for sequencing was PBMCs or T cells enriched from blood (not recorded which). These receptors all stem from a woman in her late teens or twenties who had recovered from COVID-19.

This clone is a singleton in its sample. The chain joins TRBV10-3 to TRBJ1-3; 8 bases are shared with TRBD1. The CDR3 has 16 amino acids. The ends lost 5 bases at V and 1 base at J; junction bases unmatched: 7. Germline lookup yields CDR1 ENHRY and CDR2 SYGVKD. The CDR3 nucleotides read TGTGCCATCAGTTCAGACAGGGGATTGTCTGGAAACACCATATATTTT. This codes for CAISSDRGLSGNTIYF.

J is TRBJ2-1 and V is TRBV28; a weak D match, TRBD1 (5 bases). Looked up from germline, CDR1 is MDHEN and CDR2 is SYDVKM. V lost 3 bases and J 7 bases, leaving 16 bases between the germline ends. The CDR3 totals 15 residues. CDR3: CASSLSTVSRNEQFF. The CDR3, as DNA: TGTGCCAGCAGTTTGTCGACAGTAAGTAGGAATGAGCAGTTCTTC.

In regard to this clone: The identical CDR3 is also encoded by other nucleotide sequences in the sample. The chain carries TRBV7-8 and TRBJ1-3; D not certain. The V gene's germline CDR1 is SGHVS and CDR2 FQNEAQ. There are 14 residues in the CDR3. Trimming removed 1 base at V and 4 bases at J, with 8 bases between. The CDR3 region is CASSLGLSGNTIYF. The CDR3 DNA follows: TGTGCCAGCAGCTTAGGACTAAGCGGAAACACCATATATTTT. The full variable domain, in which reference TRBV7-8 and TRBJ1-3 provide the parts outside the CDR3, is GAGVSQSPRYKVAKRGQDVALRCDPISGHVSLFWYQQALGQGPEFLTYFQNEAQLDKSGLPSDRFFAERPEGSVSTLKIQRTQQEDSAVYLCASSLGLSGNTIYFGEGSWLTVV.

The chain uses TRBV9 and TRBJ1-4, with TRBD1 identical over 9 bases. This CDR3 comprises 16 residues. CDR1 is SGDLS and CDR2 is YYNGEE in the germline V gene. Germline trimming cut 5 bases from V and 4 bases from J; bases unmatched to any gene: 9. The CDR3 region is CASSFPGTGLNEKLFF. In nucleotides, the CDR3 is TGTGCCAGCAGTTTCCCCGGGACAGGGCTTAATGAAAAACTGTTTTTT. The whole variable domain, filled in from reference TRBV9 and TRBJ1-4, reads DSGVTQTPKHLITATGQRVTLRCSPRSGDLSVYWYQQSLDQGLQFLIQYYNGEERAKGNILERFSAQQFPDLHSELNLSSLELGDSALYFCASSFPGTGLNEKLFFGSGTQLSVL.

The chain joins TRBV6-5 to TRBJ1-2; D is unresolved. CDR1 and CDR2 (germline): MNHEY, SVGAGI. V lost 7 bases and J 1 base, leaving 13 bases between the germline ends. This CDR3 region has 14 residues. This chain's CDR3 is CASIAEPYNYGYTF. The CDR3 nucleotides are TGTGCCAGCATCGCGGAACCCTATAACTATGGCTACACCTTC.

The chain is built from TRBV9 and TRBJ2-2; D may be TRBD2 (5 bases). CDR1 and CDR2 from the germline V gene are SGDLS and YYNGEE. V was trimmed by 0 bases and J by 6 bases, leaving 12 bases between them. The CDR3 extends over 15 amino acids. The CDR3 DNA reads as TGTGCCAGCAGCGTAGACGGTCGGGGTTCCGGGGAGCTGTTTTTT. Encoded protein: CASSVDGRGSGELFF.

The chain combines TRBV5-1 with TRBJ1-1; 8 bases are a match to TRBD1. CDR1 SGHRS and CDR2 YFSETQ come from the germline V gene. This CDR3 has 16 residues. The V gene end was trimmed by 0 bases and the J gene end by 6 bases; junction bases not matched to a gene: 10. CDR3 coding DNA: TGCGCCAGCAGCTTGGCGTTTTTGGGACAGGTTGCTGAAGCTTTCTTT. Translation gives CASSLAFLGQVAEAFF.

The CDR3 nucleotides read TGTGCCTGGAGCTTAAGCGACGAGGGTAGGCGCACCGGGGAGCTGTTTTTT. It encodes CAWSLSDEGRRTGELFF. The chain couples TRBV30 to TRBJ2-2; D may be TRBD2 (5 bases). Trimming took off 3 bases at V and 4 bases at J, with 21 bases between the two ends. Germline-derived CDR1 and CDR2 are GTSNPN and SVGIG (reference sequence). The CDR3 contains 17 residues.